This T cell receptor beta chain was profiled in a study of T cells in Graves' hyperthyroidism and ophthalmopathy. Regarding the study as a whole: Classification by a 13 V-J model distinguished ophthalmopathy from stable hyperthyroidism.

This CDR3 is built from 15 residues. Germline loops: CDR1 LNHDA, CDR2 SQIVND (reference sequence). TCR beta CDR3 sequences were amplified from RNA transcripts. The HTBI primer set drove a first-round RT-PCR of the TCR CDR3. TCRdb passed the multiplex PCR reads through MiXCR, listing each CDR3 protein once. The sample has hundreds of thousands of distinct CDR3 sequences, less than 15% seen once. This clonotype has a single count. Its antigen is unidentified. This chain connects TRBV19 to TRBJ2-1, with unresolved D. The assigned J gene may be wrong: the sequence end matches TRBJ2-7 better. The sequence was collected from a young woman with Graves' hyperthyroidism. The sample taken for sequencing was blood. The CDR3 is CASSIARNSYNEQYF. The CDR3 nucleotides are TGTGCCAGTAGTATAGCGAGAAACTCCTACAATGAGCAGTACTTC.